Following are 16 T cell receptor beta chains from one sample sequenced in a study of tumor-infiltrating lymphocytes in primary liver carcinoma. Researchers drew blood RNA from unsorted whole blood and extracted germline DNA as well. A constant-region primer served to make TCR beta cDNA from roughly 500 ng total RNA. Slightly modified ARM-PCR served as the procedure for the TCR beta libraries. These libraries came from three rounds of nested multiplex PCR. Researchers ran the first two PCR rounds for 9 to 10 cycles each with TRBV1-TRBV30 forward primers and a C-beta reverse primer. Using its own MiXCR run on the multiplex PCR reads, TCRdb lists one record per CDR3 protein. In the table there are 200,000 or so distinct CDR3 sequences, about 65% of which are singletons. The sequenced sample consisted of peripheral blood. Receptor source: a woman in her fifties or sixties with primary liver carcinoma and hepatitis B virus infection.

The chain joins TRBV4-1 to TRBJ1-1; D unresolved. The V gene lost 0 bases and the J gene lost 1 base, with 9 bases spanning the gap. CDR3 length: 15 residues. The V gene's germline CDR1 is MGHRA and CDR2 YSYEKL. CDR3 amino acids: CASSQELRANTEAFF. Here the CDR3 DNA reads TGCGCCAGCAGCCAAGAGCTCAGAGCGAACACTGAAGCTTTCTTT.

This clonotype was recorded a few times. A much larger clone differs from this one at a single base, so this may be a read error. The chain employs TRBV6-5 and TRBJ1-1, with D unclear. Germline assignment: CDR1 MNHEY and CDR2 SVGAGI. V was trimmed by 5 bases and J by 12 bases, leaving 19 bases between them. CDR3 size: 13 residues. CDR3 coding DNA: TGTGCCAGCAGTCTACCTTCGGACGGGGAAACTTTCTTT. Translation: CASSLPSDGETFF.

V usage is TRBV7-9 and J usage is TRBJ1-1; no reliable D call. Germline V gene lookup returns CDR1 SEHNR and CDR2 FQNEAQ (reference sequence). V lost 3 bases, J lost 6 bases, and 8 bases lay in between. This CDR3 has 12 amino acids. CDR3 residues: CASSLAFSEAFF. CDR3 sequence (DNA): TGTGCCAGCAGCTTGGCGTTCTCTGAAGCTTTCTTT.

Turning to this clonotype: One end of the junction is discordant with germline, which a read error may explain. The chain links TRBV29-1 to TRBJ2-1; maybe TRBD2 (5 bases). Germline lookup yields CDR1 SQVTM and CDR2 ANQGSEA. This CDR3 comprises 11 residues. The CDR3 protein is CSAVSYNEQFF. Written as DNA, the CDR3 is TGTAGCGCTGTATCCTACAATGAGCAGTTCTTC.

To note about this clonotype: An end of the junction differs from the germline gene, which may be a read error. The chain carries TRBV11-1 and TRBJ2-7; D not resolved. This CDR3 contains 15 residues. Germline loops: CDR1 SGHAT, CDR2 FQDESV (reference sequence). The CDR3 loop reads CASSLRNRRAHEHYF. CDR3 nucleotides: TGTGCCAGCAGCCTGAGGAACCGAAGGGCCCACGAGCACTACTTC.

Concerning this clonotype: A read error may be the cause here, since a much bigger clone is one base away. V usage is TRBV6-2 or TRBV6-3 and J usage is TRBJ1-1; D is uncertain. The CDR3 totals 11 residues. V was clipped by 7 bases and J by 4 bases, with 7 bases between them. Germline V gives CDR1 MNHEY, CDR2 SVGEGT. This CDR3 reads CASTPSTEAFF. The CDR3 DNA is TGTGCCAGCACCCCGAGCACTGAAGCTTTCTTT.

This clonotype was found many times. The chain links TRBV6-6 to TRBJ1-6, with 7 nucleotides matching TRBD1. CDR1 is MNHNY, CDR2 SVGAGI, per germline (reference sequence). The CDR3 extends over 16 amino acids. With V trimmed by 1 base and J by 6 bases, 6 bases remained unmatched. CDR3 protein: CASSYFPRGVNSPLHF. CDR3 sequence (DNA): TGTGCCAGCAGTTACTTCCCCAGGGGGGTTAATTCACCCCTCCACTTT.

This clonotype was counted at least ten times. The chain uses TRBV6-1 and TRBJ2-2; TRBD1 matches 9 bases. The CDR3 has 17 amino acids. The V gene end was trimmed by 4 bases and the J gene end by 6 bases; junction bases not matched to a gene: 12. Germline V gene sequence: CDR1 MNHNS, CDR2 SASEGT. CDR3 protein: CASSALGGTGSSGELFF. For the CDR3, the DNA is TGTGCCAGCAGTGCATTAGGAGGGACAGGGTCTTCCGGGGAGCTGTTTTTT.

V and J are TRBV5-1 and TRBJ2-1, with TRBD1 identical over 10 bases. Germline V gene lookup returns CDR1 SGHRS and CDR2 YFSETQ. J lost 3 bases, V lost 5 bases, and 5 bases had no gene match. The CDR3 loop spans 15 amino acids. The CDR3 protein is CASRDRTGGYNEQFF. CDR3 DNA sequence: TGCGCCAGCAGGGACCGGACAGGGGGCTACAATGAGCAGTTCTTC.

The rearrangement links TRBV11-2 to TRBJ2-3, with TRBD2 matching over 8 bases. V was clipped by 3 bases and J by 3 bases; unmatched bases: 14. Per germline, CDR1 SGHAT and CDR2 FQNNGV. The CDR3 runs 18 residues. This CDR3 is CASSFGGGGGLGTDTQYF. CDR3 sequence (DNA): TGTGCCAGCAGCTTCGGGGGGGGCGGGGGGCTTGGTACAGATACGCAGTATTTT.

About this clonotype: Compared with germline, one end of the junction differs, possibly owing to a read error. The chain carries TRBV5-6 and TRBJ2-5; tentatively, D is TRBD1 or TRBD2 (6 bases each). This CDR3 spans 14 amino acids. Germline CDR1 reads SGHDT; CDR2 reads YYEEEE. CDR3 amino acids: CASNLEGGLGTQYF. The CDR3 DNA follows: TGTGCCAGCAACTTGGAGGGCGGTCTAGGGACACAGTACTTC.

This clonotype occurred once. One end of the junction does not line up with germline, which may come from a read error. The genes are TRBV5-4 and TRBJ1-2; no definite D call. Per germline, CDR1 SGHNT and CDR2 YYREEE (reference sequence). The CDR3 totals 13 residues. DNA for the CDR3: TGTGCCAGCAACTTGGAGAACATGCCAGACTACACCTTC. As protein: CASNLENMPDYTF.

Notes on this clonotype: The junction departs from the called germline gene at one end, perhaps through a read error. The J gene is TRBJ1-2, the V gene TRBV6-2 or TRBV6-3; 7 bases are shared with TRBD1. The V gene's germline CDR1 is MNHEY and CDR2 SVGEGT. This CDR3 is built from 15 residues. CDR3 sequence reads: CASGYSGTASYGYTF. As DNA, the CDR3 is TGTGCCAGCGGTTACTCGGGGACAGCTTCCTATGGCTACACCTTC.

A single count supports this clonotype. The V gene is TRBV11-3, the J gene TRBJ2-3; 8 bases map to TRBD1. CDR1 SGHNT and CDR2 YENEEA come from the germline V gene. With V trimmed by 5 bases and J by 1 base, 8 bases remained unmatched. The CDR3 length is 16 residues. The CDR3 region is CASSPRQGSGTDTQYF. The CDR3 nucleotides are TGTGCCAGCAGCCCACGACAGGGGTCAGGCACAGATACGCAGTATTTT.

Comments on this clonotype: This may stem from a read error, because a much larger clone lies one nucleotide away. The rearrangement uses TRBV6-5 and TRBJ1-2; the match to TRBD1 covers 7 bases. CDR1 MNHEY and CDR2 SVGAGI come from the germline V gene. The CDR3 covers 15 residues. CDR3 region: CASSQETGHGYGYAF. CDR3 nucleotides: TGTGCCAGCAGTCAGGAGACAGGGCACGGCTATGGCTACGCCTTC.

In the case of this clonotype: At one of its ends the junction is not consistent with the germline gene, which may arise from a read error. V gene TRBV11-2 combines with J gene TRBJ2-1; TRBD2 matches 7 bases. The CDR3 runs 15 residues. Germline lookup yields CDR1 SGHAT and CDR2 FQNNGV. CDR3 sequence (DNA): TGTGCCAGCGGCGTGGGACTATCGGCATACAATGAACAGTTCTTC. Amino acid sequence: CASGVGLSAYNEQFF.